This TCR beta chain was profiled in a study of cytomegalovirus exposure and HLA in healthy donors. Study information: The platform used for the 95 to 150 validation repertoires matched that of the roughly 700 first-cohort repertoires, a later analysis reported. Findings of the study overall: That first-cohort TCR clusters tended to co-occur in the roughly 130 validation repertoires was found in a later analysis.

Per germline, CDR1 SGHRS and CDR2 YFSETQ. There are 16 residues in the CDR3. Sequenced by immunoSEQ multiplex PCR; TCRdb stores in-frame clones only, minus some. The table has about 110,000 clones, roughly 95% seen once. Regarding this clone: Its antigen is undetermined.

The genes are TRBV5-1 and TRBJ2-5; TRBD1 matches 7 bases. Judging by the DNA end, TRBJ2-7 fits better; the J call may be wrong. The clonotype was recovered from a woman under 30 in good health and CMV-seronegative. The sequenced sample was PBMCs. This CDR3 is CASSIGGTVSSYEQYF. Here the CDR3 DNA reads TGCGCCAGCAGCATAGGTGGGACAGTGAGCTCCTACGAGCAGTACTTC.